The rows below give T cell receptor beta chains drawn from one sample of a study of cytomegalovirus exposure and HLA in healthy donors. Repertoires were generated with immunoSEQ multiplex PCR, while TCRdb's copy carries only in-frame clones and drops some. This table holds fewer than 100,000 clones, just under 80% found once. Specimen: PBMCs. The source is a middle-aged woman in good health and CMV-seronegative. CDR3s include the opening cysteine and the closing phenylalanine or tryptophan. Each record gives: V gene, D gene, clone size, J gene, CDR3 protein, CDR3 DNA. D genes are given only for firm matches. The size field is filled for only some rows; it gives once, few, many or a size class.

V: TRBV10-3; D: -; size: -; J: TRBJ1-2; CDR3: CAISESGEAGYTF; DNA: TGTGCCATCAGTGAGTCCGGGGAGGCTGGCTACACCTTC
V: TRBV6-5; D: -; size: few; J: TRBJ1-2; CDR3: CASRDWGGGYTF; DNA: TGTGCCAGCAGAGACTGGGGCGGAGGCTACACCTTC
V: TRBV6-1; D: -; size: -; J: TRBJ2-7; CDR3: CASTSVQGAYEQYF; DNA: TGTGCCAGCACCAGCGTTCAGGGCGCCTACGAGCAGTACTTC
V: TRBV5-6; D: -; size: -; J: TRBJ1-6; CDR3: CASSLFGAQDLSPLHF; DNA: TGTGCCAGCAGCTTGTTTGGGGCCCAAGATCTCTCACCCCTCCACTTT
V: TRBV2; D: TRBD2; size: -; J: TRBJ2-1; CDR3: CASSLRLAGGREQFF; DNA: TGTGCCAGCAGTCTAAGACTAGCGGGGGGGCGTGAGCAGTTCTTC
V: TRBV25-1; D: TRBD2; size: -; J: TRBJ2-1; CDR3: CASSAPGWAGGRYNEQFF; DNA: TGTGCCAGCAGTGCCCCGGGTTGGGCGGGGGGACGTTACAATGAGCAGTTCTTC
V: TRBV4-3; D: -; size: -; J: TRBJ1-5; CDR3: CASSQDLSFRPQHF; DNA: TGCGCCAGCAGCCAAGATCTGTCCTTTCGGCCCCAGCATTTT
V: TRBV4-3; D: -; size: -; J: TRBJ1-6; CDR3: CASSQDHLRNSPLHF; DNA: TGCGCCAGCAGCCAAGATCACCTCCGGAATTCACCCCTCCACTTT
V: TRBV19; D: -; size: -; J: TRBJ1-1; CDR3: CASLLGDLGTEAFF; DNA: TGTGCCAGTCTCTTGGGCGATTTGGGCACTGAAGCTTTCTTT
V: TRBV2; D: -; size: -; J: TRBJ1-1; CDR3: CASSDREMNTEAFF; DNA: TGTGCCAGCAGTGATCGGGAAATGAACACTGAAGCTTTCTTT
V: TRBV9; D: TRBD1; size: -; J: TRBJ1-1; CDR3: CASSPRTGRNTEAFF; DNA: TGTGCCAGCAGCCCGCGGACAGGGAGAAACACTGAAGCTTTCTTT
V: TRBV5-4; D: -; size: -; J: TRBJ1-5; CDR3: CASSSNPDLQPQHF; DNA: TGTGCCAGCAGCTCCAACCCCGATCTACAGCCCCAGCATTTT
V: TRBV4-3; D: -; size: -; J: TRBJ1-5; CDR3: CASSQDRGGTNQPQHF; DNA: TGCGCCAGCAGCCAAGATCGGGGGGGGACGAATCAGCCCCAGCATTTT
V: TRBV6-1; D: TRBD1; size: few; J: TRBJ1-5; CDR3: CAARTGDNQPQHF; DNA: TGTGCCGCTCGAACAGGGGACAATCAGCCCCAGCATTTT
V: TRBV30; D: -; size: -; J: TRBJ2-7; CDR3: CAWSGQYGPLYEQYF; DNA: TGTGCCTGGAGTGGCCAGTATGGCCCCCTCTACGAGCAGTACTTC
V: TRBV9; D: -; size: -; J: TRBJ1-2; CDR3: CASKAFEVGDGYTF; DNA: TGTGCCAGCAAAGCCTTCGAGGTTGGTGATGGCTACACCTTC
V: TRBV7-2; D: -; size: -; J: TRBJ1-2; CDR3: CASSLALAGYTF; DNA: TGTGCCAGCAGCTTAGCGTTGGCTGGCTACACCTTC
V: TRBV19; D: -; size: once; J: TRBJ2-5; CDR3: CASRGTGETQYF; DNA: TGTGCCAGTAGAGGTACGGGGGAGACCCAGTACTTC
V: TRBV10-3; D: TRBD1; size: -; J: TRBJ1-2; CDR3: CATEGQVGGYTF; DNA: TGTGCCACCGAGGGACAGGTGGGAGGCTACACCTTC
V: TRBV9; D: -; size: medium-sized; J: TRBJ2-7; CDR3: CASSVVPGDYEQYF; DNA: TGTGCCAGCAGCGTAGTTCCAGGGGACTACGAGCAGTACTTC
V: TRBV20-1; D: -; size: -; J: TRBJ1-1; CDR3: CSAAHTEAFF; DNA: TGCAGTGCGGCCCACACTGAAGCTTTCTTT
V: TRBV7-2; D: -; size: -; J: TRBJ1-6; CDR3: CASSPRVFGSPLHF; DNA: TGTGCCAGCAGCCCGAGGGTGTTCGGTTCACCCCTCCACTTT